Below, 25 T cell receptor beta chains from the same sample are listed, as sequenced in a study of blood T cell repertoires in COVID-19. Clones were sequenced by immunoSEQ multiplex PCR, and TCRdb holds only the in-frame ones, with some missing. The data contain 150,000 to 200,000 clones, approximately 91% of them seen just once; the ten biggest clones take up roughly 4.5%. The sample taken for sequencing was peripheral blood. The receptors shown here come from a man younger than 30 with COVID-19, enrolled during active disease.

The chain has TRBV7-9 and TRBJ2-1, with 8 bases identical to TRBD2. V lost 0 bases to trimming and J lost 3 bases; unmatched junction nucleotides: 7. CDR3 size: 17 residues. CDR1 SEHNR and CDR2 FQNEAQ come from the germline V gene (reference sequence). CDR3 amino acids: CASSLASGTRGYNEQFF. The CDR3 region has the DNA TGTGCCAGCAGCTTAGCCTCCGGGACTAGGGGCTACAATGAGCAGTTCTTC.

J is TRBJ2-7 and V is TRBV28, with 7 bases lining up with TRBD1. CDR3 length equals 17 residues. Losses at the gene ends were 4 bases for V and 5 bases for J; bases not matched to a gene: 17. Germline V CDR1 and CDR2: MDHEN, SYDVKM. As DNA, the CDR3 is TGTGCCAGCAGTTCCCGACGGACAGGCCGATTGATTAACGAGCAGTACTTC. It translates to CASSSRRTGRLINEQYF.

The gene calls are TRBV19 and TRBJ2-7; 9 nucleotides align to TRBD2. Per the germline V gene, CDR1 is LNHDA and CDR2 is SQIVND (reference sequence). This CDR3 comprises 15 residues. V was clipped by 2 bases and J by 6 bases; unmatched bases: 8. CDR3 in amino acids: CASSIKGGRAAEQYF. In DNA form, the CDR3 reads TGTGCCAGTAGTATAAAGGGCGGGAGGGCCGCCGAGCAGTACTTC.

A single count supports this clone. CDR3 residues: CAWSVPGGQRGYGYTF. In DNA, the CDR3 is TGTGCCTGGAGTGTACCGGGGGGGCAAAGGGGCTATGGCTACACCTTC. The V call is TRBV30, the J call TRBJ1-2, with D possibly matching TRBD1 (6 bases). Germline V gene sequence: CDR1 GTSNPN, CDR2 SVGIG (reference sequence). Trimming took 0 bases from V and 4 from J, leaving 18 bases between them. The CDR3 contains 16 residues.

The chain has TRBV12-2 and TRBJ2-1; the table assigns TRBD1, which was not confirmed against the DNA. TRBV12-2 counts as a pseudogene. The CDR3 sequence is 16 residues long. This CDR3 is CASRLAPQVKLDEQFF. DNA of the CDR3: TGTGCAAGTCGCTTAGCGCCACAGGTAAAACTCGATGAGCAGTTCTTC.

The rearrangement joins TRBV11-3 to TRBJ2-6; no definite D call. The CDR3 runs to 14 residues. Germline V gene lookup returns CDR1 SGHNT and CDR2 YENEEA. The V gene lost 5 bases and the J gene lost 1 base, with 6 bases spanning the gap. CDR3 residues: CASSGRSGANVLTF. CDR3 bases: TGTGCCAGCAGCGGTCGGTCTGGGGCCAACGTCCTGACTTTC.

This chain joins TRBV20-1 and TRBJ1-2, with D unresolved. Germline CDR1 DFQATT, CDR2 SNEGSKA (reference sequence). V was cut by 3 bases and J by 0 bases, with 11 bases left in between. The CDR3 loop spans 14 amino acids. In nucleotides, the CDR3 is TGCAGTGCTAGTAGGCTGAGGACTAACTATGGCTACACCTTC. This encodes CSASRLRTNYGYTF.

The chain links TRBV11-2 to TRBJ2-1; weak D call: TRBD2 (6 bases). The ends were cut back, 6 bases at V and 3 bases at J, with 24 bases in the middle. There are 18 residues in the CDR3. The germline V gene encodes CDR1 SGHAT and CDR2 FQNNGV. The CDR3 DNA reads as TGTGCCAGCAGAACAAAGGGGTCCCAGTCGGGGGTCTACAATGAGCAGTTCTTC. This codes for CASRTKGSQSGVYNEQFF. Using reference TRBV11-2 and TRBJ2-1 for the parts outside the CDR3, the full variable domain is EAGVAQSPRYKIIEKRQSVAFWCNPISGHATLYWYQQILGQGPKLLIQFQNNGVVDDSQLPKDRFSAERLKGVDSTLKIQPAKLEDSAVYLCASRTKGSQSGVYNEQFFGPGTRLTVL.

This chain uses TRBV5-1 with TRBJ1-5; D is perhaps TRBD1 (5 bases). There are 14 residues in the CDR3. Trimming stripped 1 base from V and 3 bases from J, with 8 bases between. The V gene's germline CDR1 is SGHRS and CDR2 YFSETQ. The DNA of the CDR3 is TGCGCCAGCAGCTTGCGGGGGGACAATCAGCCCCAGCATTTT. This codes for CASSLRGDNQPQHF.

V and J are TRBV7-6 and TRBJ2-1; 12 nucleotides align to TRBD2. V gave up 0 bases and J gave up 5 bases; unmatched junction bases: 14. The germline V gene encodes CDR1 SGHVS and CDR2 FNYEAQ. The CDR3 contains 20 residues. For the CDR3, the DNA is TGTGCCAGCAGCTTAGCGTCTAGCGGGAGGGCCCTGTCCAAAAACAATGAGCAGTTCTTC. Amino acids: CASSLASSGRALSKNNEQFF.

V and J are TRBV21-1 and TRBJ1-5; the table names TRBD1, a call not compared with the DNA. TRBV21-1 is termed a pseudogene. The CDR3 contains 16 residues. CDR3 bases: TGTGCCAGCAGCAAAGTTCCAGGGGACGCCAATCAGCCCCAGCATTTT. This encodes CASSKVPGDANQPQHF.

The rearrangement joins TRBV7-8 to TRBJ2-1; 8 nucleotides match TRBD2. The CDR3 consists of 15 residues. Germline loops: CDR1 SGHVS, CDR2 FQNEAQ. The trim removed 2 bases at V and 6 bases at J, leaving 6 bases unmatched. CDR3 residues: CASSLIAGFGNEQFF. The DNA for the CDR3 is TGTGCCAGCAGCTTAATAGCGGGATTTGGCAATGAGCAGTTCTTC.

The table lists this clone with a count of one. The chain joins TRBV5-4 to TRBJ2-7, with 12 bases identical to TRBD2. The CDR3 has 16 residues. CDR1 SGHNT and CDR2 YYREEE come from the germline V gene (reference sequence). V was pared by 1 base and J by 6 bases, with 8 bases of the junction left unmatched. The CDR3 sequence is CASSLPGLAGQREQYF. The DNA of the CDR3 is TGTGCCAGCAGCTTGCCCGGACTAGCGGGACAGCGCGAGCAGTACTTC. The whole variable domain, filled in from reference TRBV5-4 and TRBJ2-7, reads ETGVTQSPTHLIKTRGQQVTLRCSSQSGHNTVSWYQQALGQGPQFIFQYYREEENGRGNFPPRFSGLQFPNYSSELNVNALELDDSALYLCASSLPGLAGQREQYFGPGTRLTVT.

The CDR3, as DNA: TGTGCCAGCAGCCAAGATGGGGGCAGGGGCCGCGAGGACACTGAAGCTTTCTTT. Amino acids: CASSQDGGRGREDTEAFF. The chain joins TRBV4-2 to TRBJ1-1; weak D call: TRBD1 (6 bases). V shed 0 bases and J shed 3 bases, with 20 bases lying between them. Germline CDR1 reads LGHNA; CDR2 reads YNFKEQ. CDR3 size: 18 residues.

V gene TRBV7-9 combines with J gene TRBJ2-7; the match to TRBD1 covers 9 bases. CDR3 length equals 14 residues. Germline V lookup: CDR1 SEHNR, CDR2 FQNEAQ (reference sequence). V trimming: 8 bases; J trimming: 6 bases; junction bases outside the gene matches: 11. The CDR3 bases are TGTGCCAGCGCCCCCACCGGGACAGGGTTCGAGCAGTACTTC. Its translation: CASAPTGTGFEQYF.

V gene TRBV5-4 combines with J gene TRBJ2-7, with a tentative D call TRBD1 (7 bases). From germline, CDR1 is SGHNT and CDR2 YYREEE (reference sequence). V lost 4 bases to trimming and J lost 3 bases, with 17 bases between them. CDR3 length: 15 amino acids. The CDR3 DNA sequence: TGTGCCAGCAGCCGTCAGACAGGGAGGCGCTACGAGCAGTACTTC. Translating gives CASSRQTGRRYEQYF.

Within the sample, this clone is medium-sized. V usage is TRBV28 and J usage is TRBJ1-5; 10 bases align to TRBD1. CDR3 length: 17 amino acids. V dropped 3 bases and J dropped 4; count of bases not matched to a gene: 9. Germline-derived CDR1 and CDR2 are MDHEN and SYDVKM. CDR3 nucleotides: TGTGCCAGCAGTTTGATTCTTGGGACAGGGGTAAATCAGCCCCAGCATTTT. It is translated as CASSLILGTGVNQPQHF. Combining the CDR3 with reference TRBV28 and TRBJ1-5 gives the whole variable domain DVKVTQSSRYLVKRTGEKVFLECVQDMDHENMFWYRQDPGLGLRLIYFSYDVKMKEKGDIPEGYSVSREKKERFSLILESASTNQTSMYLCASSLILGTGVNQPQHFGDGTRLSIL.

The CDR3 here is CASSPETSNTGELFF. Written as DNA, the CDR3 is TGTGCCAGCAGCCCAGAGACTAGCAACACCGGGGAGCTGTTTTTT. The J gene is TRBJ2-2, the V gene TRBV11-3; 7 nucleotides align to TRBD2. Looked up from germline, CDR1 is SGHNT and CDR2 is YENEEA. The CDR3 spans 15 residues. The V segment lost 5 bases and the J segment 2 bases; nucleotides outside the gene matches: 5.

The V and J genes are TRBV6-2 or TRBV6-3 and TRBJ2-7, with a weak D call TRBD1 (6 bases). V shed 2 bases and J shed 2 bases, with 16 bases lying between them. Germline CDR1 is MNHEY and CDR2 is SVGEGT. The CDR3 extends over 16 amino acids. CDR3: CASSYEGDKRTYEQYF. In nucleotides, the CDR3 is TGTGCCAGCAGTTACGAGGGGGACAAACGGACCTACGAGCAGTACTTC.

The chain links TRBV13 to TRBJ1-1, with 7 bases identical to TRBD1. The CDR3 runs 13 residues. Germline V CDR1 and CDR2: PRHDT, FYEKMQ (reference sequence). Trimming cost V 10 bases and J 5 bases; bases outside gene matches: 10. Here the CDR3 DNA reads TGTGCCACCACGGCTACAGGGGAAACTGAAGCTTTCTTT. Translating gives CATTATGETEAFF.

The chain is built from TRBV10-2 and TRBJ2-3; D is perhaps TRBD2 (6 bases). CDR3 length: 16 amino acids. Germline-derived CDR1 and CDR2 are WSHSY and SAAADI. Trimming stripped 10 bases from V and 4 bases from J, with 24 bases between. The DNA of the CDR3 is TGCGCCATCGCGGATCGAGGGACTCTTAAGCCAGATACGCAGTATTTT. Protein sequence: CAIADRGTLKPDTQYF.

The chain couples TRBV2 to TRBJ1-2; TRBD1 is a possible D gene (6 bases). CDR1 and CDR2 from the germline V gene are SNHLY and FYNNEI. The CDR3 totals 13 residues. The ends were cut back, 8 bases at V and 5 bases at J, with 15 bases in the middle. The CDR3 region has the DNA TGTGCCAGCCCGGGGGGCGCTGGATATGGCTACACCTTC. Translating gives CASPGGAGYGYTF.

CDR3 loop: CASSLILLRQGITTDTQYF. Here the CDR3 DNA reads TGTGCCAGCAGCTTAATCTTACTTCGGCAGGGCATTACCACAGATACGCAGTATTTT. The chain links TRBV11-2 to TRBJ2-3; D might be TRBD1 (5 bases). The CDR3 sequence is 19 residues long. Germline CDR1 reads SGHAT; CDR2 reads FQNNGV. The V and J ends lost 2 bases and 2 bases respectively, with 23 bases between them. The variable domain in full, completed from reference TRBV11-2 and TRBJ2-3, reads EAGVAQSPRYKIIEKRQSVAFWCNPISGHATLYWYQQILGQGPKLLIQFQNNGVVDDSQLPKDRFSAERLKGVDSTLKIQPAKLEDSAVYLCASSLILLRQGITTDTQYFGPGTRLTVL.

This chain's CDR3 is CASTKDSRRGYEQYF. CDR3 in DNA: TGTGCCAGTACCAAGGACTCCCGGAGGGGCTACGAGCAGTACTTC. The chain combines TRBV19 with TRBJ2-7; possible D gene TRBD2, 6 bases. With 7 bases removed from V and 3 bases from J, the gap between germline ends came to 19 bases. CDR3 size: 15 residues. Germline values: CDR1 LNHDA, CDR2 SQIVND (reference sequence).

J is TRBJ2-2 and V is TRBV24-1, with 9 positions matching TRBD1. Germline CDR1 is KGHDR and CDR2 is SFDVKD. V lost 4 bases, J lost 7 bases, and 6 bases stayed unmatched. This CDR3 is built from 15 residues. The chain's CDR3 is CATSEEGQGDGELFF. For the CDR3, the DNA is TGTGCCACCAGTGAGGAGGGACAGGGCGACGGGGAGCTGTTTTTT.